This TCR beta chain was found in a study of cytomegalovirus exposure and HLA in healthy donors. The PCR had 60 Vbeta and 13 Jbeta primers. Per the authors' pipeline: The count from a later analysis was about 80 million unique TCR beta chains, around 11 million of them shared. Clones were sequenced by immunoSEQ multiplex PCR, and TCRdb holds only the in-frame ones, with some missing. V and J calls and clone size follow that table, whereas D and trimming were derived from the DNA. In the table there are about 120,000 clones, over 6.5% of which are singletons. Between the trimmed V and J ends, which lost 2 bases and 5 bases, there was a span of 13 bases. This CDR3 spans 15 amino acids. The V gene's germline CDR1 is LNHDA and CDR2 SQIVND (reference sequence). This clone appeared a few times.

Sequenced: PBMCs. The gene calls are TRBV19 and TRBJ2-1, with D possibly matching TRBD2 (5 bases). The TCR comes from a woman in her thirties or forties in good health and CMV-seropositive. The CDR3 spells CASSIRSNGNNEQFF. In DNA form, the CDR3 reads TGTGCCAGTAGTATAAGGTCAAACGGGAACAATGAGCAGTTCTTC. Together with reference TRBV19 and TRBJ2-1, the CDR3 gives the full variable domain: DGGITQSPKYLFRKEGQNVTLSCEQNLNHDAMYWYRQDPGQGLRLIYYSQIVNDFQKGDIAEGYSVSREKKESFPLTVTSAQKNPTAFYLCASSIRSNGNNEQFFGPGTRLTVL.